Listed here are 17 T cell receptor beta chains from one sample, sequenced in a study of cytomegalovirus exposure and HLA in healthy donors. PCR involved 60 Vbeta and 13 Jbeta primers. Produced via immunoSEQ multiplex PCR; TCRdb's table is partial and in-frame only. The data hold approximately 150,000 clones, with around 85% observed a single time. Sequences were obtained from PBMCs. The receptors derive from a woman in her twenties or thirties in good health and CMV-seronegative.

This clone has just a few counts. DNA for the CDR3: TGCGCCAGCAGTGAGGCGTCCAGGGAAAATGAGCAGTTCTTC. This translates into CASSEASRENEQFF. The chain carries TRBV10-1 and TRBJ2-1; possibly TRBD1 for D (5 bases). The germline V gene encodes CDR1 WNHNN and CDR2 SYGVQD (reference sequence). Trimming cost V 2 bases and J 7 bases, with 12 bases left between them. The length of the CDR3 is 14 residues.

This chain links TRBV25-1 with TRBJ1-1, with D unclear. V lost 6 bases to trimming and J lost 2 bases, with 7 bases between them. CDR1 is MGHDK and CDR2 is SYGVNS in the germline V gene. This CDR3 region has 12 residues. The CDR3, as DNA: TGTGCCAGCAGCTCAGGAAACACTGAAGCTTTCTTT. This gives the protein CASSSGNTEAFF. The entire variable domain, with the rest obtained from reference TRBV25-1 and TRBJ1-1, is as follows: EADIYQTPRYLVIGTGKKITLECSQTMGHDKMYWYQQDPGMELHLIHYSYGVNSTEKGDLSSESTVSRIRTEHFPLTLESARPSHTSQYLCASSSGNTEAFFGQGTRLTVV.

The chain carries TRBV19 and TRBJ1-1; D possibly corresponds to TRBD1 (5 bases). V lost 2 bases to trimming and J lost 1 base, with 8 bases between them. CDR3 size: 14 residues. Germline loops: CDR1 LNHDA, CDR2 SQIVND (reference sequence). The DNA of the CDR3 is TGTGCCAGTAGTATATATACAGGGAACACTGAAGCTTTCTTT. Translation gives CASSIYTGNTEAFF.

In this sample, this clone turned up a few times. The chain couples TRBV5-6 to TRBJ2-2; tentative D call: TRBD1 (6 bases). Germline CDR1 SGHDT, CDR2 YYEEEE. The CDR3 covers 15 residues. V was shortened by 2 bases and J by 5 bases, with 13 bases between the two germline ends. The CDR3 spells CASSLQGVDTGELFF. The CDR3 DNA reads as TGTGCCAGCAGCTTACAGGGAGTTGATACCGGGGAGCTGTTTTTT.

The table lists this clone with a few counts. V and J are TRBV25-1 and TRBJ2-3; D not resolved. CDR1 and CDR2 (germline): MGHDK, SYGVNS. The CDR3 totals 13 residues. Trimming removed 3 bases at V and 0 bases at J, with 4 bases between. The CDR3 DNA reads TGTGCCAGCAGTGAGCGCAGCACAGATACGCAGTATTTT. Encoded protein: CASSERSTDTQYF.

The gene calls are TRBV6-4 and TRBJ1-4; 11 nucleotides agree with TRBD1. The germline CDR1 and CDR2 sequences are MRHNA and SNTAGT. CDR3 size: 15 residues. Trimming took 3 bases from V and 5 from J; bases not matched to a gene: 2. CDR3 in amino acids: CASSEGTGGNEKLFF. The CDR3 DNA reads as TGTGCCAGCAGTGAGGGGACAGGGGGGAATGAAAAACTGTTTTTT.

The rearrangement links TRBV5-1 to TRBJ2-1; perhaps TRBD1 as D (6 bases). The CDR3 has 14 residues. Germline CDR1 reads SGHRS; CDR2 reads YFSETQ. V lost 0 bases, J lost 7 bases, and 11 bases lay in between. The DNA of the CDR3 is TGCGCCAGCAGCTTGGAAACAGGGTGGAATGAGCAGTTCTTC. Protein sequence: CASSLETGWNEQFF.

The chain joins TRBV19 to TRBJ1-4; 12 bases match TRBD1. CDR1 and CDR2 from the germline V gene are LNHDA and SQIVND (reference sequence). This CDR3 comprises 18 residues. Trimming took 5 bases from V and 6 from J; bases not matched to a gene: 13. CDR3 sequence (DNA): TGTGCCAGTAGTGCACCACAATTTGGGACAGGGGGCCATGAAAAACTGTTTTTT. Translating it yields CASSAPQFGTGGHEKLFF.

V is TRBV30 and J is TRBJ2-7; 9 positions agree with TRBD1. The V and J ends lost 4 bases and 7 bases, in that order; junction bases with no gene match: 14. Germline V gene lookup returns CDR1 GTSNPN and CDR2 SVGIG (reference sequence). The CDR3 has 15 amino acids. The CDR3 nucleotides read TGTGCCTGGAATCCCGGGACAGGGTTCGCAGGAGAGCAGTACTTC. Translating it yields CAWNPGTGFAGEQYF.

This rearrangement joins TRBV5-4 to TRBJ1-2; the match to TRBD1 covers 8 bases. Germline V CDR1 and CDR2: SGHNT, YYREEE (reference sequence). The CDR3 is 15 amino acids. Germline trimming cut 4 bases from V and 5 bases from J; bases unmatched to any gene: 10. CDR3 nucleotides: TGTGCCAGCAGCCCCCCGGGACAGGTCCTGTATGGCTACACCTTC. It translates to CASSPPGQVLYGYTF.

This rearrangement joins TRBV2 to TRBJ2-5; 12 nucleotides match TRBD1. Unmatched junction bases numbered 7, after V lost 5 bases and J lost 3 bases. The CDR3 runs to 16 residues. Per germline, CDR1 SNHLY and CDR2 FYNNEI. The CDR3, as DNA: TGTGCCAGCAGTAGTCCCGGGACAGGGGGCGAAGAGACCCAGTACTTC. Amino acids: CASSSPGTGGEETQYF.

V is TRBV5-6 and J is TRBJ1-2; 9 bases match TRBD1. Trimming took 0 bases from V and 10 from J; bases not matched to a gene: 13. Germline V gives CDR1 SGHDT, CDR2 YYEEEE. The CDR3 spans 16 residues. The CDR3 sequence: CASSLAVLGQGCDYTF. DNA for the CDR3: TGTGCCAGCAGCTTGGCCGTTTTGGGACAGGGTTGTGACTACACCTTC.

CDR3 nucleotide sequence: TGTGCCAGCAGCATAGGACGGGGTGAAAAACTGTTTTTT. Translation: CASSIGRGEKLFF. The V gene is TRBV9, the J gene TRBJ1-4; D is undetermined. CDR3 size: 13 residues. Trimming left V 4 bases short and J 7 bases short, with 11 bases between. CDR1 SGDLS and CDR2 YYNGEE come from the germline V gene. Using reference TRBV9 and TRBJ1-4 for the parts outside the CDR3, the full variable domain is DSGVTQTPKHLITATGQRVTLRCSPRSGDLSVYWYQQSLDQGLQFLIQYYNGEERAKGNILERFSAQQFPDLHSELNLSSLELGDSALYFCASSIGRGEKLFFGSGTQLSVL.

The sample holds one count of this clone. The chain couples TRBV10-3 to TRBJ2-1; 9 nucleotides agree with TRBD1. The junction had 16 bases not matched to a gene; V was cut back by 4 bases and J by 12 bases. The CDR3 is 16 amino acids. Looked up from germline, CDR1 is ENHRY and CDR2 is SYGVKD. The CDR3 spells CAISAAGTGPGRWQFF. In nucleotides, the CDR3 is TGTGCCATCAGTGCGGCCGGGACAGGGCCGGGGAGGTGGCAGTTCTTC.

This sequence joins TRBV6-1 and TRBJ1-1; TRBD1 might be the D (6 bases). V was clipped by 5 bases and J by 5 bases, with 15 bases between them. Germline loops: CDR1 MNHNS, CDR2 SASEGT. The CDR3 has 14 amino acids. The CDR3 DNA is TGTGCCAGCAGTCGCATTAGACAGGTAACTGAAGCTTTCTTT. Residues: CASSRIRQVTEAFF.

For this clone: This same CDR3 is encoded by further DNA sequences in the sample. The chain's CDR3 is CASSLGLAGGSTDTQYF. The CDR3 DNA sequence: TGTGCCAGCAGCTTAGGGCTAGCGGGGGGGAGCACAGATACGCAGTATTTT. The chain employs TRBV7-6 and TRBJ2-3; 12 bases are shared with TRBD2. The ends lost 1 base at V and 0 bases at J; junction bases unmatched: 2. This CDR3 contains 17 residues. CDR1 and CDR2 (germline): SGHVS, FNYEAQ.

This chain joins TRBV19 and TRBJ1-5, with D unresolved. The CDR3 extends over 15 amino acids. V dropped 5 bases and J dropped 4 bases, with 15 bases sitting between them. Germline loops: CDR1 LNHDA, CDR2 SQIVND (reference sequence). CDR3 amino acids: CASSLQRAGNQPQHF. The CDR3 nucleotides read TGTGCCAGTAGTTTGCAGAGGGCCGGGAATCAGCCCCAGCATTTT.